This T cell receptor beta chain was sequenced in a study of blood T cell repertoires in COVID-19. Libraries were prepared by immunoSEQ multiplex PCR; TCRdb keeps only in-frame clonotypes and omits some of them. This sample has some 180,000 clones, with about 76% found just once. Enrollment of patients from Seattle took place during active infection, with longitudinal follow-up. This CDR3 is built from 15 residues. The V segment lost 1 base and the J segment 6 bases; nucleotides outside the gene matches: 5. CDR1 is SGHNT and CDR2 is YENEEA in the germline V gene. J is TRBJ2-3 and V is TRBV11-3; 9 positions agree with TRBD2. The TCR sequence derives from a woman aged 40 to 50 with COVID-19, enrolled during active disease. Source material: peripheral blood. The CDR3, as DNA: TGTGCCAGCAGCTTAGTCGGCGGGGGGGCGGATACGCAGTATTTT. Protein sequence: CASSLVGGGADTQYF.